A single sample gave rise to the 19 T cell receptor beta chains below, sequenced in a study of Tregs in tolerant kidney transplant recipients. Using immunoSEQ multiplex PCR, the repertoire was profiled, and TCRdb retains in-frame clones only, with some absent. This repertoire shows 55,000 to 75,000 clones, 87% found once; its top ten account for under 4.5%. Related graft donors supplied nonmyeloablative bone marrow transplants, and mixed chimerism was transient. This specimen consisted of CD4+ T cells from blood (PBMCs), obtained 6 months after the transplant. The receptors shown here come from a human patient who received a combined kidney and bone marrow transplant. Some T cells may originate from the graft donor.

This clone showed up just a few times. The CDR3 region is CASSSEYRQGAGYTF. The CDR3 nucleotides read TGTGCCAGCAGTTCCGAGTACCGACAGGGGGCTGGCTACACCTTC. The chain links TRBV6-5 to TRBJ1-2; 10 nucleotides align to TRBD1. The CDR3 length is 15 residues. Looked up from germline, CDR1 is MNHEY and CDR2 is SVGAGI. Trimming removed 4 bases from V and 7 bases from J; junction bases left unmatched: 9.

This clone appeared once. The chain is built from TRBV29-1 and TRBJ1-2; 7 positions agree with TRBD1. Trimming at V came to 3 bases and at J to 5 bases, leaving 3 bases not matched to a gene. CDR1 SQVTM and CDR2 ANQGSEA come from the germline V gene. The CDR3 contains 12 residues. CDR3 sequence: CSVEEQGYGYTF. In DNA, the CDR3 is TGCAGCGTTGAGGAACAGGGGTATGGCTACACCTTC.

The V call is TRBV5-7, the J call TRBJ1-5, with 11 bases lining up with TRBD1. TRBV5-7 is assigned to the ORF class and has an uncertain function. V shed 1 base, J shed 0 bases, and the junction held 6 bases outside the gene matches. This CDR3 is built from 18 residues. CDR3 sequence (DNA): TGTGCCAGCAGCTTGAAGGACAGGGGGCTCTATAGCAATCAGCCCCAGCATTTT. It is translated as CASSLKDRGLYSNQPQHF.

V usage is TRBV5-3 and J usage is TRBJ1-4; D might be TRBD1 (6 bases). TRBV5-3 is classed as an ORF, of uncertain function. Between the trimmed V and J ends, which lost 2 bases and 8 bases, there was a span of 13 bases. The CDR3 consists of 14 residues. The CDR3 region has the DNA TGTGCCAGAAGCTTAAAACAGGGTAGCGAAAAACTGTTTTTT. Protein product: CARSLKQGSEKLFF.

The J gene is TRBJ2-3, the V gene TRBV29-1; 8 bases align to TRBD2. Germline V gene data show CDR1 as SQVTM and CDR2 as ANQGSEA. V trimming: 6 bases; J trimming: 1 base; junction bases outside the gene matches: 3. This CDR3 comprises 13 residues. The CDR3 region is CSVQTSGTDTQYF. The DNA of the CDR3 is TGCAGCGTCCAGACTAGCGGCACAGATACGCAGTATTTT.

The chain's CDR3 is CASSPSLAGGLGEQFF. CDR3 sequence (DNA): TGCGCCAGCAGCCCCTCCTTAGCGGGAGGGCTGGGTGAGCAGTTCTTC. This chain joins TRBV4-3 and TRBJ2-1; the match to TRBD2 covers 11 bases. The germline CDR1 and CDR2 sequences are LGHNA and YSLEER. The CDR3 contains 16 residues. V shed 4 bases, J shed 9 bases, and the junction held 11 bases outside the gene matches.

V is TRBV19 and J is TRBJ1-3, with D perhaps matching TRBD1 (6 bases). CDR1 and CDR2 (germline): LNHDA, SQIVND (reference sequence). The CDR3 runs 15 residues. Trimming removed 6 bases from V and 0 bases from J, with 12 bases in between. In DNA, the CDR3 is TGTGCCAGTAGATACAGGGACTACTCTGGAAACACCATATATTTT. This gives the protein CASRYRDYSGNTIYF.

This chain joins TRBV7-3 and TRBJ2-2, with D hard to call. Germline-derived CDR1 and CDR2 are SGHTA and FQGTGA. The CDR3 is made up of 13 amino acids. The V end lost 1 base, the J end lost 6 bases, and 6 bases lay between the germline ends. The CDR3 DNA sequence: TGTGCCAGCAGCTTAAGCGGCTCCGGGGAGCTGTTTTTT. Encoded protein: CASSLSGSGELFF. Full variable domain (remainder filled in from reference TRBV7-3 and TRBJ2-2): GAGVSQTPSNKVTEKGKYVELRCDPISGHTALYWYRQSLGQGPEFLIYFQGTGAADDSGLPNDRFFAVRPEGSVSTLKIQRTERGDSAVYLCASSLSGSGELFFGEGSRLTVL.

The V gene is TRBV7-6, the J gene TRBJ1-5; the D is unclear. The CDR3 has 13 amino acids. Trimming took off 5 bases at V and 2 bases at J, with 7 bases between the two ends. Germline V gene lookup returns CDR1 SGHVS and CDR2 FNYEAQ. The CDR3, as DNA: TGTGCCAGCAGCCAGGCTGGCAATCAGCCCCAGCATTTT. Its translation: CASSQAGNQPQHF.

V and J are TRBV7-2 and TRBJ1-3; no clear D. This CDR3 has 12 residues. Germline lookup yields CDR1 SGHTA and CDR2 FQGNSA. Trimming cost V 5 bases and J 9 bases, with 11 bases left between them. The CDR3 DNA is TGTGCCAGCAGCCTAGACGAGGGCACCATATATTTT. This translates into CASSLDEGTIYF.

The chain carries TRBV5-4 and TRBJ1-2, with TRBD1 matching 7 bases. In germline, CDR1 is SGHNT, CDR2 YYREEE (reference sequence). V was clipped by 4 bases and J by 2 bases; unmatched bases: 5. The CDR3 has 14 amino acids. This CDR3 is CASSTQQGNYGYTF. CDR3 bases: TGTGCCAGCAGCACCCAACAGGGGAACTATGGCTACACCTTC.

This chain uses TRBV7-2 with TRBJ1-4; weak D call: TRBD1 (6 bases). The CDR3 totals 15 residues. In germline, CDR1 is SGHTA, CDR2 FQGNSA. Trimming left V 1 base short and J 6 bases short, with 12 bases between. The CDR3 bases are TGTGCCAGCAGCTTAGGACCCAGGGGCCATGAAAAACTGTTTTTT. It specifies CASSLGPRGHEKLFF.

The V gene is TRBV13, the J gene TRBJ1-1, with a tentative D call TRBD1 (6 bases). Germline V gene sequence: CDR1 PRHDT, CDR2 FYEKMQ (reference sequence). Trimming removed 0 bases at V and 1 base at J, with 6 bases between. This CDR3 has 14 residues. The CDR3 sequence: CASSLGQGNTEAFF. Written as DNA, the CDR3 is TGTGCCAGCAGCTTAGGACAGGGGAACACTGAAGCTTTCTTT.

The rearrangement joins TRBV4-2 to TRBJ2-7, with 9 bases aligning to TRBD2. The V and J ends lost 0 bases and 2 bases, in that order; junction bases with no gene match: 14. CDR3 length equals 19 residues. Germline CDR1 is LGHNA and CDR2 is YNFKEQ. CDR3 sequence reads: CASSQETSGHTTNPYEQYF. In DNA form, the CDR3 reads TGTGCCAGCAGCCAAGAGACTAGCGGTCACACTACAAACCCCTACGAGCAGTACTTC.

The V and J genes are TRBV4-2 and TRBJ2-5; D might be TRBD1 (6 bases). The better agreement between TRBJ2-7 and the DNA end casts doubt on the J call. In germline, CDR1 is LGHNA, CDR2 YNFKEQ. This CDR3 is 15 amino acids long. CDR3 in DNA: TGTGCCAGCAGCCAACTCGACAGGAGCTCCTACGAGCAGTACTTC. The encoded protein is CASSQLDRSSYEQYF.

The chain links TRBV25-1 to TRBJ2-7, with 8 bases identical to TRBD2. Germline lookup yields CDR1 MGHDK and CDR2 SYGVNS. The CDR3 consists of 16 residues. V shed 2 bases and J 6 bases; nucleotides not matched to a gene: 12. The CDR3 loop reads CASSEMGGGGRSEQYF. DNA for the CDR3: TGTGCCAGCAGTGAAATGGGGGGGGGCGGGAGGTCCGAGCAGTACTTC.

The chain combines TRBV28 with TRBJ1-5; D not certain. The CDR3 is 12 amino acids. CDR1 is MDHEN, CDR2 SYDVKM, per germline. Between the trimmed V and J ends, which lost 6 bases and 9 bases, there was a span of 12 bases. CDR3 coding DNA: TGTGCCAGCAGCCCTTGGGAGGGGCCCCAGCATTTT. Its translation: CASSPWEGPQHF. The full variable domain, in which reference TRBV28 and TRBJ1-5 provide the parts outside the CDR3, is DVKVTQSSRYLVKRTGEKVFLECVQDMDHENMFWYRQDPGLGLRLIYFSYDVKMKEKGDIPEGYSVSREKKERFSLILESASTNQTSMYLCASSPWEGPQHFGDGTRLSIL.

As DNA, the CDR3 is TGTGCCAGCAGCCGCCGGGACAGGGGGTCCGGGGAGCTGTTTTTT. Its protein is CASSRRDRGSGELFF. The chain is built from TRBV11-3 and TRBJ2-2; the match to TRBD1 covers 11 bases. The CDR3 has 15 amino acids. Per germline, CDR1 SGHNT and CDR2 YENEEA. J gave up 6 bases and V 5 bases, and 5 bases lay outside the gene matches.

This chain connects TRBV6-6 to TRBJ1-3; 8 nucleotides agree with TRBD1. Germline CDR1 MNHNY, CDR2 SVGAGI (reference sequence). V trimming: 7 bases; J trimming: 5 bases; junction bases outside the gene matches: 7. The CDR3 covers 14 residues. The CDR3 loop reads CASTDGQGRNTIYF. CDR3 in DNA: TGTGCCAGCACCGACGGACAGGGCCGAAACACCATATATTTT.